Following are 21 T cell receptor beta chains from one sample sequenced in a study of regulatory T cells in long-lasting Graves disease. Noted time point: persistent/refractory GD, antithyroid drugs over 5 years with positive TRAb. After RNA was extracted from PBMCs, the TCR library was made from it. Library construction for TCR beta used iRepertoire HTBI primers and Arm-PCR of CDR3 regions. TCRdb fed the multiplex PCR reads into MiXCR, producing one record per CDR3 protein. The top ten hold roughly 13% of the sample, which has around 460,000 distinct CDR3 sequences, 20% to 25% seen once. The sample was peripheral blood mononuclear cells (PBMCs), taken when the disease was refractory, from a patient treated with antithyroid drugs. These TCRs come from a female donor with Graves disease.

This clonotype came up many times. In DNA form, the CDR3 reads TGTGCCAGCAACTTCAGGGAGGGCACTGAAGCTTTCTTT. This sequence encodes CASNFREGTEAFF. V is TRBV12-3 or TRBV12-4 and J is TRBJ1-1, with D possibly being TRBD1 (5 bases). V shed 7 bases and J shed 4 bases, with 13 bases lying between them. The length of the CDR3 is 13 residues.

V gene TRBV2 combines with J gene TRBJ2-3; a weak D match, TRBD2 (6 bases). Trimming removed 6 bases from V and 1 base from J, with 11 bases in between. The germline V gene has CDR1 SNHLY and CDR2 FYNNEI. CDR3 length: 14 amino acids. The CDR3: CASRGGGGTDTQYF. The CDR3, as DNA: TGTGCCAGCAGGGGCGGAGGGGGCACAGATACGCAGTATTTT.

This sequence joins TRBV27 and TRBJ2-1, with D unclear. Trimming pared 7 bases from V and 0 bases from J, leaving 13 bases between. The CDR3 is made up of 15 amino acids. Germline CDR1 MNHEY, CDR2 SMNVEV (reference sequence). CDR3 region: CASTPRSTSYNEQFF. The CDR3 DNA sequence: TGTGCCAGCACCCCCAGATCCACCTCCTACAATGAGCAGTTCTTC.

This clonotype has a handful of counts. V and J are TRBV7-2 and TRBJ2-7; 10 nucleotides line up with TRBD2. From germline, CDR1 is SGHTA and CDR2 FQGNSA. CDR3 size: 16 residues. The V segment lost 5 bases and the J segment 2 bases; nucleotides outside the gene matches: 9. CDR3 coding DNA: TGTGCCAGCAGCACACCACTAGCGGGACCAGCCTACGAGCAGTACTTC. Protein product: CASSTPLAGPAYEQYF.

There are many counts of this clonotype. The gene calls are TRBV29-1 and TRBJ1-1; the D gene is possibly TRBD1 (6 bases). With 4 bases removed from V and 4 bases from J, the gap between germline ends came to 19 bases. The CDR3 contains 15 residues. Germline V gives CDR1 SQVTM, CDR2 ANQGSEA. The CDR3, as DNA: TGCAGCGTTGGCCCACCCTCACAGGGCTTCACTGAAGCTTTCTTT. Protein: CSVGPPSQGFTEAFF.

This clonotype was observed a few times. V and J are TRBV19 and TRBJ2-7, with D possibly TRBD1 on 5 matching bases. The V and J ends lost 1 base and 5 bases respectively, with 9 bases between them. CDR1 and CDR2 (germline): LNHDA, SQIVND (reference sequence). The CDR3 is 13 residues long. CDR3 bases: TGTGCCAGTAGTATAGGGGGCGGCGACGAGCAGTACTTC. Translation: CASSIGGGDEQYF.

This clonotype showed up many times. The rearrangement uses TRBV7-2 and TRBJ1-2, with D hard to call. V dropped 6 bases and J dropped 1 base, with 3 bases sitting between them. This CDR3 comprises 11 residues. Germline loops: CDR1 SGHTA, CDR2 FQGNSA. The CDR3 here is CASSYNYGYTF. The CDR3 DNA sequence: TGTGCCAGCAGTTATAACTATGGCTACACCTTC. The full variable domain, with the rest looked up from reference TRBV7-2 and TRBJ1-2, is GAGVSQSPSNKVTEKGKDVELRCDPISGHTALYWYRQSLGQGLEFLIYFQGNSAPDKSGLPSDRFSAERTGGSVSTLTIQRTQQEDSAVYLCASSYNYGYTFGSGTRLTVV.

This clonotype was counted at least ten times. V usage is TRBV29-1 and J usage is TRBJ1-1; D remains unclear. V shed 4 bases and J shed 12 bases, with 15 bases lying between them. The CDR3 covers 11 residues. The germline V gene encodes CDR1 SQVTM and CDR2 ANQGSEA. The CDR3 bases are TGCAGCGTTGTAACCAGTCCCGTCTCTTTCTTT. Residues: CSVVTSPVSFF.

The chain uses TRBV2 and TRBJ2-3; tentative D call: TRBD1 (6 bases). V was pared by 3 bases and J by 2 bases, with 12 bases between. The CDR3 spans 15 residues. CDR1 SNHLY and CDR2 FYNNEI come from the germline V gene. The CDR3 nucleotides read TGTGCCAGCAGTGATGGTGACAGGACCACAGATACGCAGTATTTT. It is translated as CASSDGDRTTDTQYF.

There are many counts of this clonotype. This rearrangement joins TRBV28 to TRBJ1-6; D is unresolved. The V gene's germline CDR1 is MDHEN and CDR2 SYDVKM. The CDR3 extends over 16 amino acids. V dropped 5 bases and J dropped 5 bases, with 16 bases sitting between them. The CDR3 DNA follows: TGTGCCAGCAGTGAACCGTCCAGGCGGAATAATTCACCCCTCCACTTT. It specifies CASSEPSRRNNSPLHF.

This clonotype was counted many times. The chain joins TRBV28 to TRBJ2-7, with 7 bases identical to TRBD1. The CDR3 runs 15 residues. From germline, CDR1 is MDHEN and CDR2 SYDVKM. V lost 6 bases and J lost 5; bases outside the gene matches: 13. CDR3 DNA: TGTGCCAGCAGCAATGACAGGGTGCATGTGGACGAGCAGTACTTC. Translating gives CASSNDRVHVDEQYF.

V gene TRBV28 combines with J gene TRBJ2-3, with a weak D call TRBD1 (5 bases). This CDR3 spans 14 amino acids. Looked up from germline, CDR1 is MDHEN and CDR2 is SYDVKM. Trimming cost V 2 bases and J 2 bases, with 8 bases left between them. As DNA, the CDR3 is TGTGCCAGCAGTTTAGAGACAGTCACAGATACGCAGTATTTT. It encodes CASSLETVTDTQYF.

The table lists this clonotype with many counts. The gene calls are TRBV11-1 and TRBJ1-2, with TRBD1 as a possible D gene (5 bases). Trimming stripped 5 bases from V and 4 bases from J, with 14 bases between. Germline V lookup: CDR1 SGHAT, CDR2 FQDESV (reference sequence). The CDR3 consists of 14 residues. This CDR3 is CASSPLGLPYGYTF. The CDR3 nucleotides are TGTGCCAGCAGCCCGTTGGGACTGCCCTATGGCTACACCTTC.

The chain employs TRBV11-2 and TRBJ1-3; D uncertain. The CDR3 loop spans 15 amino acids. The germline V and J ends were trimmed by 0 bases and 0 bases, with 6 bases remaining between them. Germline CDR1 is SGHAT and CDR2 is FQNNGV. The CDR3 DNA is TGTGCCAGCAGCTTAGAACAGATCTCTGGAAACACCATATATTTT. Translation gives CASSLEQISGNTIYF.

The chain employs TRBV12-3 or TRBV12-4 and TRBJ1-3, with TRBD1 identical over 10 bases. The junction had 8 bases not matched to a gene; V was cut back by 5 bases and J by 4 bases. The length of the CDR3 is 16 residues. CDR3 sequence (DNA): TGTGCCAGCAGTCCCCGGACAGGGGGATCAGGAAACACCATATATTTT. Its translation: CASSPRTGGSGNTIYF.

This clonotype was counted many times. The rearrangement links TRBV6-5 to TRBJ2-7; D unresolved. The germline gives CDR1 MNHEY, CDR2 SVGAGI. Between the trimmed V and J ends, which lost 3 bases and 0 bases, there was a span of 18 bases. The CDR3 contains 17 residues. The CDR3 sequence is CASSYPMGLRSSYEQYF. The CDR3 coding sequence is TGTGCCAGCAGTTATCCCATGGGTTTACGGAGCTCCTACGAGCAGTACTTC.

There are a few counts of this clonotype. This chain links TRBV5-1 with TRBJ2-3; no reliable D call. Germline V gives CDR1 SGHRS, CDR2 YFSETQ. Trimming removed 0 bases from V and 3 bases from J, with 8 bases in between. The CDR3 has 14 amino acids. The CDR3: CASSLARKTDTQYF. CDR3 nucleotides: TGCGCCAGCAGCTTGGCTAGAAAGACAGATACGCAGTATTTT.

The sample holds many counts of this clonotype. The chain is built from TRBV6-1 and TRBJ1-2; D call uncertain. The CDR3 sequence is 12 residues long. Germline V gives CDR1 MNHNS, CDR2 SASEGT. V lost 8 bases and J lost 2, with 9 bases in between. CDR3 coding DNA: TGTGCCAGCGTGAGGTTGAACTATGGCTACACCTTC. It yields the protein CASVRLNYGYTF.

In its sample, this clonotype was seen many times. This chain joins TRBV10-3 and TRBJ2-4; D is possibly TRBD2 (5 bases). Per the germline V gene, CDR1 is ENHRY and CDR2 is SYGVKD. The CDR3 runs 13 residues. V lost 10 bases, J lost 2 bases, and 12 bases lay in between. The CDR3 nucleotides are TGTGCCACTAAGGAGACTACCAAAAACATTCAGTACTTC. Translated, it gives CATKETTKNIQYF.

Comment on this clonotype: A much bigger clone sits one base away, suggesting this may be a read error. This chain links TRBV12-3 or TRBV12-4 with TRBJ2-7; TRBD1 or TRBD2 may be the D gene (5 bases each). This CDR3 is built from 12 residues. V lost 4 bases to trimming and J lost 10 bases, with 14 bases between them. The CDR3 here is CASSWDGTRQYF. DNA for the CDR3: TGTGCCAGCAGTTGGGACGGAACCCGACAGTACTTC.

This chain's CDR3 is CASSFLGLWPDTQYF. The CDR3 bases are TGTGCCAGCAGTTTTTTAGGGTTATGGCCAGATACGCAGTATTTT. This rearrangement joins TRBV28 to TRBJ2-3; D gene uncertain. This CDR3 has 15 amino acids. From germline, CDR1 is MDHEN and CDR2 SYDVKM. V lost 3 bases and J lost 4, with 14 bases in between.